This TCR beta chain was identified during a study of blood T cell repertoires in COVID-19. Overall study: Acute and convalescent COVID-19 samples came from the United States, Italy and Spain. Sample material is recorded as cDNA or gDNA derived from T cells, B-cell-depleted T cells, or PBMCs.

Recruited during active infection, patients (from Seattle) were subsequently followed longitudinally. Germline V gives CDR1 SGHNT, CDR2 YYREEE (reference sequence). V was trimmed by 1 base and J by 7 bases, leaving 18 bases between them. The CDR3 covers 15 residues. Original processing notes: Estimates of nucleated cell counts were drawn from the amplification of reference gene primers. Profiling relied on immunoSEQ multiplex PCR, and the TCRdb table lists in-frame clones only, not all of them. For V, J and clone size, that table is used; D and trimming come from the DNA. The table lists hundreds of thousands of clones, 70% to 90% of them singletons.

The receptor comes from a man aged 18-30 years with COVID-19, enrolled during active disease. Input material: peripheral blood. The chain recombines TRBV5-4 with TRBJ2-7; D ambiguous. This CDR3 is CASSLSTTLESEQYF. The CDR3 coding sequence is TGTGCCAGCAGCTTGTCGACAACTCTTGAGAGTGAGCAGTACTTC.